A single sample is the source of the 20 T cell receptor beta chains below, sequenced in a study of T cell responses to AZD1222 COVID-19 vaccine. TCRdb's table, derived via immunoSEQ multiplex PCR, lists solely in-frame clones and lacks some. Of more than 75,000 clones listed, roughly 85% were seen once; the top ten hold approximately 1.3%. This specimen consisted of peripheral blood, obtained 28 days after the second AZD1222 dose. These receptors were obtained from an adult who received the AZD1222 COVID-19 vaccine.

The chain links TRBV18 to TRBJ2-2, with D unclear. There are 12 residues in the CDR3. The V and J ends lost 2 bases and 3 bases respectively, with 1 base between them. Germline CDR1 and CDR2: KGHSH and LQKENI. CDR3 amino acids: CASSPDTGELFF. CDR3 sequence (DNA): TGTGCCAGCTCACCAGACACCGGGGAGCTGTTTTTT.

V gene TRBV12-5 combines with J gene TRBJ2-1, with D maybe TRBD2 (5 bases). The CDR3 is made up of 14 amino acids. Germline V gene data show CDR1 as LGHNT and CDR2 as FRNRAP. Trimming pared 4 bases from V and 2 bases from J, leaving 9 bases between. The CDR3 DNA reads as TGTGCTAGTGGTTCGGGGTTAACCTACAATGAGCAGTTCTTC. As protein: CASGSGLTYNEQFF. Complete variable domain (other parts from reference TRBV12-5 and TRBJ2-1): DARVTQTPRHKVTEMGQEVTMRCQPILGHNTVFWYRQTMMQGLELLAYFRNRAPLDDSGMPKDRFSAEMPDATLATLKIQPSEPRDSAVYFCASGSGLTYNEQFFGPGTRLTVL.

The chain has TRBV7-8 and TRBJ2-7; tentative D call: TRBD1 (5 bases). V shed 3 bases and J shed 5 bases, with 8 bases lying between them. The CDR3 sequence is 12 residues long. Germline values: CDR1 SGHVS, CDR2 FQNEAQ. CDR3 loop: CASSFTGDEQYF. DNA of the CDR3: TGTGCCAGCAGCTTTACAGGAGACGAGCAGTACTTC.

The V call is TRBV29-1, the J call TRBJ1-4, with 10 bases lining up with TRBD1. Germline CDR1 is SQVTM and CDR2 is ANQGSEA. This CDR3 contains 13 residues. V gave up 7 bases and J gave up 7 bases; unmatched junction bases: 6. Here the CDR3 DNA reads TGCAGCGCCACCGGGACAGGGGTTGAAAAACTGTTTTTT. Protein product: CSATGTGVEKLFF.

The V call is TRBV6-2 or TRBV6-3, the J call TRBJ1-5, with no clear D. Germline V gene data show CDR1 as MNHEY and CDR2 as SVGEGT. The ends were cut back, 5 bases at V and 7 bases at J, with 15 bases in the middle. The CDR3 contains 14 residues. The CDR3 reads CASSGFYLQQPQHF. The CDR3 DNA reads as TGTGCCAGCAGTGGGTTCTACTTGCAGCAGCCCCAGCATTTT.

The chain recombines TRBV9 with TRBJ2-7, with a possible D match to TRBD1 (5 bases). Trimming pared 6 bases from V and 6 bases from J, leaving 16 bases between. Germline-derived CDR1 and CDR2 are SGDLS and YYNGEE. The CDR3 runs to 13 residues. As DNA, the CDR3 is TGTGCCAGCATCCATACAAACAGGATCGAGCAGTACTTC. This translates into CASIHTNRIEQYF.

V and J are TRBV19 and TRBJ1-1; D ambiguous. The CDR3 is 13 residues long. Trimming took off 4 bases at V and 0 bases at J, with 6 bases between the two ends. The germline V gene has CDR1 LNHDA and CDR2 SQIVND (reference sequence). The CDR3 region has the DNA TGTGCCAGTAGTAGACGGCTGAACACTGAAGCTTTCTTT. It yields the protein CASSRRLNTEAFF.

The chain carries TRBV7-9 and TRBJ1-1; possible D gene TRBD1, 5 bases. The CDR3 totals 14 residues. Germline assignment: CDR1 SEHNR and CDR2 FQNEAQ (reference sequence). V lost 5 bases and J lost 4, with 14 bases in between. The CDR3, as DNA: TGTGCCAGCAGCCGGGGGGTGGTAGGCACTGAAGCTTTCTTT. Its translation is CASSRGVVGTEAFF.

The chain recombines TRBV5-5 with TRBJ1-3; maybe TRBD1 (5 bases). This CDR3 contains 17 residues. V was clipped by 4 bases and J by 0 bases, with 17 bases between them. Germline V CDR1 and CDR2: SGHKS, YYEKEE (reference sequence). The CDR3 is CASSPGGRAISGNTIYF. Here the CDR3 DNA reads TGTGCCAGCAGCCCCGGCGGCAGGGCGATCTCTGGAAACACCATATATTTT.

The chain is built from TRBV7-2 and TRBJ1-1; a possible D gene is TRBD1 (5 bases). The CDR3 consists of 16 residues. Trimming took off 4 bases at V and 3 bases at J, with 18 bases between the two ends. Germline CDR1 and CDR2: SGHTA and FQGNSA. CDR3: CASSSGWPGRDTEAFF. Here the CDR3 DNA reads TGTGCCAGCAGCTCCGGATGGCCAGGGAGGGACACTGAAGCTTTCTTT. Combining the CDR3 with reference TRBV7-2 and TRBJ1-1 gives the whole variable domain GAGVSQSPSNKVTEKGKDVELRCDPISGHTALYWYRQSLGQGLEFLIYFQGNSAPDKSGLPSDRFSAERTGGSVSTLTIQRTQQEDSAVYLCASSSGWPGRDTEAFFGQGTRLTVV.

This clone was seen a handful of times. The J gene is TRBJ1-2, the V gene TRBV6-2 or TRBV6-3; tentatively, D is TRBD1 (6 bases). Trimming left V 6 bases short and J 7 bases short, with 15 bases between. Germline values: CDR1 MNHEY, CDR2 SVGEGT. CDR3 size: 13 residues. The CDR3 bases are TGTGCCAGCAGCCTTATCGGGGGCGGTGGCTACACCTTC. Residues: CASSLIGGGGYTF.

This clone was counted only a few times. The chain carries TRBV9 and TRBJ1-6, with D unclear. The germline CDR1 and CDR2 sequences are SGDLS and YYNGEE. The CDR3 length is 15 residues. Trimming took off 3 bases at V and 9 bases at J, with 16 bases between the two ends. The CDR3 sequence: CASSDMGISASPLHF. The CDR3 coding sequence is TGTGCCAGCAGCGACATGGGGATCTCAGCTTCACCCCTCCACTTT.

The gene calls are TRBV28 and TRBJ1-1; tentative D call: TRBD1 (6 bases). The CDR3 runs 19 residues. Germline V gene lookup returns CDR1 MDHEN and CDR2 SYDVKM. Trimming pared 2 bases from V and 6 bases from J, leaving 28 bases between. The CDR3 sequence is CASSLLHLLPTLGGPEAFF. CDR3 coding DNA: TGTGCCAGCAGTTTACTCCACTTACTTCCGACACTCGGGGGGCCTGAAGCTTTCTTT.

This clone has just a few counts. J is TRBJ1-5 and V is TRBV6-2 or TRBV6-3, with 7 bases matching TRBD1. The CDR3 length is 15 residues. The V and J ends lost 6 bases and 8 bases, in that order; junction bases with no gene match: 13. The germline gives CDR1 MNHEY, CDR2 SVGEGT. The CDR3 region is CASSLGGGGWKPQHF. The CDR3 coding sequence is TGTGCCAGCAGCTTAGGTGGAGGGGGCTGGAAGCCCCAGCATTTT.

CDR3: CASSQEGGDYGYTF. The CDR3 region has the DNA TGCGCCAGCAGCCAAGAAGGGGGTGACTATGGCTACACCTTC. The V gene is TRBV4-3, the J gene TRBJ1-2, with a possible D match to TRBD1 (6 bases). Trimming took off 0 bases at V and 3 bases at J, with 8 bases between the two ends. The CDR3 runs 14 residues. Per germline, CDR1 LGHNA and CDR2 YSLEER.

The chain recombines TRBV19 with TRBJ1-2, with D tentatively TRBD1 (6 bases). V was trimmed by 1 base and J by 2 bases, leaving 8 bases between them. CDR3 length: 14 amino acids. CDR1 LNHDA and CDR2 SQIVND come from the germline V gene (reference sequence). The CDR3 region has the DNA TGTGCCAGTAGTATAGTTCAGGGGAACTATGGCTACACCTTC. Its protein product is CASSIVQGNYGYTF.

V is TRBV13 and J is TRBJ2-3; 9 nucleotides agree with TRBD2. CDR3 length equals 16 residues. CDR1 is PRHDT, CDR2 FYEKMQ, per germline (reference sequence). V was clipped by 5 bases and J by 2 bases; unmatched bases: 8. In nucleotides, the CDR3 is TGTGCCAGCAGCCGGAAAGCGGGAGGATTCACAGATACGCAGTATTTT. Amino acids: CASSRKAGGFTDTQYF.

This chain connects TRBV28 to TRBJ2-1; D is undetermined. V gave up 5 bases and J gave up 4 bases, with 6 bases separating them. The germline CDR1 and CDR2 sequences are MDHEN and SYDVKM. CDR3 length: 12 amino acids. The CDR3 loop is CASSHQYNEQFF. In nucleotides, the CDR3 is TGTGCCAGCAGTCACCAGTACAATGAGCAGTTCTTC.

The rearrangement uses TRBV6-1 and TRBJ2-7, with D possibly matching TRBD2 (6 bases). This CDR3 is built from 16 residues. Germline lookup yields CDR1 MNHNS and CDR2 SASEGT. The V gene lost 1 base and the J gene lost 2 bases, with 15 bases spanning the gap. CDR3 sequence: CASSEEVSGGPYEQYF. The CDR3 DNA reads as TGTGCCAGCAGTGAAGAGGTTAGCGGAGGGCCCTACGAGCAGTACTTC.

CDR3 DNA sequence: TGTGCCTTGGAGCGGGAGAGGCTCTACGAGCAGTACTTC. It specifies CALERERLYEQYF. V and J are TRBV30 and TRBJ2-7, with 8 nucleotides matching TRBD2. The ends lost 7 bases at V and 3 bases at J; junction bases unmatched: 8. The CDR3 sequence is 13 residues long. The V gene's germline CDR1 is GTSNPN and CDR2 SVGIG (reference sequence).